This TCR beta chain was sequenced during a study of molecular identifiers for immune sequencing clone quantification. Study at large: RNA, taken in replicates from around 18,000 or 91,000 naive CD8 cells, was split five ways, with four sequenced.

Germline values: CDR1 SGDLS, CDR2 YYNGEE. V lost 4 bases, J lost 7 bases, and 11 bases stayed unmatched. The CDR3 extends over 16 amino acids. TCRdb reprocessed the PCR reads with MiXCR, giving one entry per CDR3 protein. The sample shows 490,000 or so distinct CDR3 sequences, about 21% of them seen only once. The genes are TRBV9 and TRBJ2-1, with 10 bases that match TRBD2. The sequenced sample consisted of naive CD8+ T cells from blood, with Jurkat cell RNA spiked in. Stated subset: FACS-sorted CD8+CD4-CCR7+CD45RA+ naive T cells. The receptor was derived from a human donor in good health. Some libraries in this study had Jurkat cell RNA spiked in. The CDR3 protein is CASSPLQRGGYNEQFF. Here the CDR3 DNA reads TGTGCCAGCAGCCCCCTCCAGCGGGGGGGCTATAATGAGCAGTTCTTC.